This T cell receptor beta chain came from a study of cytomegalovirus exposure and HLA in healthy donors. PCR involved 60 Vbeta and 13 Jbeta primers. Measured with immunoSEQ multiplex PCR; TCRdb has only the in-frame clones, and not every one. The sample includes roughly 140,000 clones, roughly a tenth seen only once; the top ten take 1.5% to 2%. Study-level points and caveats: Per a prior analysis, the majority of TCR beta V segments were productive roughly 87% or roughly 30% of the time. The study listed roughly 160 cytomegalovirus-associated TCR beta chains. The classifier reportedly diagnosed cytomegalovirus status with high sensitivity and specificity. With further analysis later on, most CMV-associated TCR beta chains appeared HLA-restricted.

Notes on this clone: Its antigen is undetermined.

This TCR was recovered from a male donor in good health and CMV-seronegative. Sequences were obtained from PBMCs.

CDR3 amino acids: CASSDRTGFEQYF. CDR3 nucleotide sequence: TGCGCCAGCAGCGATAGGACAGGTTTCGAGCAGTACTTC. The chain employs TRBV4-3 and TRBJ2-7; 7 positions agree with TRBD1. After removal of 5 bases from V and 6 bases from J, the junction contained 7 bases not matched to a gene. The CDR3 spans 13 residues. Germline CDR1 is LGHNA and CDR2 is YSLEER.